This T cell receptor (beta chain) originates from a study of PD-L1 blockade in urothelial cancer. About the research overall: Dosed intravenously at 1,200 mg every 3 weeks, atezolizumab was initiated by patients in the mid-2010s. At 6 weeks and at 3 weeks (second dose) after treatment start, blood was analyzed.

Time point: pretreatment peripheral blood. Diagnoses among patients were locally advanced or metastatic urothelial carcinoma. The investigators introduced synthetic TCR analog templates into each PCR as spikes. The repertoire was sequenced with immunoSEQ multiplex PCR; TCRdb's copy has only in-frame clones and lacks some. The data hold roughly 95,000 clones, with roughly 91% observed a single time. There are 13 residues in the CDR3. Trimming removed 5 bases at V and 1 base at J, with 10 bases between. Germline values: CDR1 SGHNT, CDR2 YYREEE (reference sequence). V usage is TRBV5-4 and J usage is TRBJ2-7; the D gene is possibly TRBD2 (6 bases). Source: PBMCs, taken around atezolizumab (anti-PD-L1) treatment. The clonotype comes from a man aged 60 to 69 with urothelial cancer. CDR3: CASRRDSSYEQYF. The DNA of the CDR3 is TGTGCCAGCAGACGGGACTCATCCTACGAGCAGTACTTC.